A single sample is the source of the 10 T cell receptor beta chains below, sequenced in a study of cytomegalovirus exposure and HLA in healthy donors. The PCR ran on 60 Vbeta and 13 Jbeta primers. Using immunoSEQ multiplex PCR, the repertoire was profiled, and TCRdb retains in-frame clones only, with some absent. Its table lists some 76,000 clones. The sample comprised PBMCs. These receptors all stem from a female donor in good health and CMV-seropositive.

CDR3 residues: CASSQGEREGFDGYTF. CDR3 DNA sequence: TGCGCCAGCAGCCAAGGGGAGAGGGAGGGGTTTGATGGCTACACCTTC. The gene calls are TRBV4-3 and TRBJ1-2; tentative D call: TRBD1 (5 bases). The length of the CDR3 is 16 residues. Trimming took off 1 base at V and 6 bases at J, with 18 bases between the two ends. Germline lookup yields CDR1 LGHNA and CDR2 YSLEER.

V is TRBV30 and J is TRBJ2-1; unclear D gene. The germline gives CDR1 GTSNPN, CDR2 SVGIG (reference sequence). Deletions cut 8 bases from V and 5 bases from J, with 10 bases between. The CDR3 extends over 11 amino acids. The CDR3, as DNA: TGTGCCGCGGCGTTCGACAATGAGCAGTTCTTC. It codes for CAAAFDNEQFF. Variable domain in full (rest from reference TRBV30 and TRBJ2-1): SQTIHQWPATLVQPVGSPLSLECTVEGTSNPNLYWYRQAAGRGLQLLFYSVGIGQISSEVPQNLSASRPQDRQFILSSKKLLLSDSGFYLCAAAFDNEQFFGPGTRLTVL.

The rearrangement links TRBV18 to TRBJ2-1; TRBD1 agrees at 7 bases. V lost 3 bases to trimming and J lost 6 bases; unmatched junction nucleotides: 5. The CDR3 has 14 amino acids. The germline gives CDR1 KGHSH, CDR2 LQKENI. The DNA for the CDR3 is TGTGCCAGCTCACCGCCCTCAGGGGGCAATGAGCAGTTCTTC. It is translated as CASSPPSGGNEQFF.

The chain carries TRBV5-1 and TRBJ2-7; D is uncertain. Trimming shortened V by 0 bases and J by 0 bases, and 7 bases separated the two germline ends. The CDR3 covers 14 residues. From germline, CDR1 is SGHRS and CDR2 YFSETQ. CDR3 sequence reads: CASSLGATSYEQYF. The DNA of the CDR3 is TGCGCCAGCAGCTTGGGAGCTACCTCCTACGAGCAGTACTTC.

The chain links TRBV6-5 to TRBJ2-7; a weak D match, TRBD1 (5 bases). CDR3 length: 14 amino acids. CDR1 is MNHEY and CDR2 is SVGAGI in the germline V gene. V lost 5 bases, J lost 1 base, and 12 bases lay in between. CDR3 region: CASSGASPSYEQYF. Written as DNA, the CDR3 is TGTGCCAGCAGTGGGGCCAGCCCGTCCTACGAGCAGTACTTC.

The chain couples TRBV10-3 to TRBJ2-7, with a weak D call TRBD1 (6 bases). Trimming cost V 3 bases and J 3 bases, with 18 bases left between them. There are 16 residues in the CDR3. In germline, CDR1 is ENHRY, CDR2 SYGVKD. CDR3 nucleotides: TGTGCCATCAGTGATACCCGCAGGGGTGGAGGCTACGAGCAGTACTTC. Translation: CAISDTRRGGGYEQYF.

V usage is TRBV10-3 and J usage is TRBJ2-7; D might be TRBD1 (5 bases). The CDR3 covers 14 residues. Per the germline V gene, CDR1 is ENHRY and CDR2 is SYGVKD. The V end was cut by 4 bases, the J end by 0 bases, with 10 bases between. Written as DNA, the CDR3 is TGTGCCATCAGTGCAGACAGTTACTCCTACGAGCAGTACTTC. Protein sequence: CAISADSYSYEQYF.

The V call is TRBV11-2, the J call TRBJ2-5; tentatively, D is TRBD1 (5 bases). Per germline, CDR1 SGHAT and CDR2 FQNNGV. Trimming left V 0 bases short and J 2 bases short, with 10 bases between. The length of the CDR3 is 15 residues. CDR3 sequence (DNA): TGTGCCAGCAGCTTAGAAGTAGGGGAACAAGAGACCCAGTACTTC. It codes for CASSLEVGEQETQYF.

The genes are TRBV2 and TRBJ1-2; tentatively, D is TRBD1 (6 bases). V dropped 2 bases and J dropped 4 bases, with 11 bases sitting between them. The CDR3 extends over 14 amino acids. Germline CDR1 reads SNHLY; CDR2 reads FYNNEI. The CDR3 reads CASSEQDSIYGYTF. The CDR3 DNA is TGTGCCAGCAGTGAACAGGACAGCATCTATGGCTACACCTTC.

In nucleotides, the CDR3 is TGTGCCTGGAGTGCTTCTTACGAGCAGTACTTC. Translated, it gives CAWSASYEQYF. This rearrangement joins TRBV30 to TRBJ2-7; no reliable D call. V was clipped by 1 base and J by 4 bases, with 5 bases between them. The germline CDR1 and CDR2 sequences are GTSNPN and SVGIG (reference sequence). The CDR3 totals 11 residues.